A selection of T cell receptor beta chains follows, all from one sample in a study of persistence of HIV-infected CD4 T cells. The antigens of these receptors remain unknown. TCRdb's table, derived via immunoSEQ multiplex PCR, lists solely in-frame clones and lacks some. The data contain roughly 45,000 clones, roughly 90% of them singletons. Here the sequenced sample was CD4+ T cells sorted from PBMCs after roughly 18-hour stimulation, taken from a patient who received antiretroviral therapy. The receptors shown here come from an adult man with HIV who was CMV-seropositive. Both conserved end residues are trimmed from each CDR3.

ATRPFSGNTIY,TRBV3-1/TRBV3-2,TRBJ1-3
ASSDGQGGNQPQH,TRBV5-1,TRBJ1-5
ASSFSAQGTEPQH,TRBV27,TRBJ1-5
ASRTTGGRGEAF,TRBV19,TRBJ1-1
ASSPDLNTEAF,TRBV18,TRBJ1-1
ASSVALGTPNTGELF,TRBV9,TRBJ2-2
ASSLTIRSYNSPLH,TRBV3-1/TRBV3-2,TRBJ1-6
ASSRTFARALEEQF,TRBV5-4,TRBJ2-1
ASSQENRGRGYT,TRBV28,TRBJ1-2
SVEAGIGLPGYT,TRBV29-1,TRBJ1-2
ASSLSPGTDSPLH,TRBV11-2,TRBJ1-6
ATSDLPAGTSGGATGEQF,TRBV24-1,TRBJ2-1
ASSLTGGSTDTQY,TRBV5-1,TRBJ2-3
ASSLPPLVSYNEQF,TRBV28,TRBJ2-1
ASSRDGTGDEKLF,TRBV5-1,TRBJ1-4
ASSVAPGRANTIY,TRBV9,TRBJ1-3
ASSFRTGGDAF,TRBV19,TRBJ1-1
ASSLDRELSEQF,TRBV5-1,TRBJ2-1
ASSLVGGGAPLH,TRBV7-2,TRBJ1-6
ASSPNTGTVN,TRBV5-1,TRBJ2-7
ATTGGNEQF,TRBV28,TRBJ2-1
ASGVLQGYGYT,TRBV12-3/TRBV12-4,TRBJ1-2
ASRTGLTYNEQF,TRBV27,TRBJ2-1
ASSKGWGRTINEKLF,TRBV21-1,TRBJ1-4
ASSPWGDRAEKLF,TRBV4-1,TRBJ1-4
ASSLETNQPQH,TRBV6-4,TRBJ1-5
ASSLSQTTDTQY,TRBV5-1,TRBJ2-3
ASSEGRSTDTQY,TRBV2,TRBJ2-3
AIIFGGGNTEAF,TRBV6-6,TRBJ1-1
ASSLTGMTYEQY,TRBV7-9,TRBJ2-7
ATSGPLGNTIY,TRBV24-1,TRBJ1-3
ASSPPGLVETQY,TRBV18,TRBJ2-5
ASSVERGGYT,TRBV9,TRBJ1-2
ATSDPQGDPYNEQF,TRBV24-1,TRBJ2-1
ASKVWTVDEKLF,TRBV2,TRBJ1-4
ASGPTGRGGKLF,TRBV27,TRBJ1-4
ASTRGGTHSNQPQH,TRBV28,TRBJ1-5
ASSFRGGYT,TRBV12-3/TRBV12-4,TRBJ1-2
ASSPRGLQGNTEAF,TRBV18,TRBJ1-1
ASSITSGMTNEKLF,TRBV6-6,TRBJ1-4
ASSPQGRNTEAF,TRBV4-1,TRBJ1-1
ASSFPGGGGEKLF,TRBV28,TRBJ1-4
ASTPGQGNEKLF,TRBV6-5,TRBJ1-4
ASSVLIGGTDTQY,TRBV9,TRBJ2-3
ASSRPNSPLH,TRBV7-8,TRBJ1-6
SSALQETQY,TRBV20-1,TRBJ2-5
ASSMRSTGTHGYT,TRBV19,TRBJ1-2
ASSFVTGSYGYT,TRBV5-5,TRBJ1-2
ASSLISPSAANTGELF,TRBV7-3,TRBJ2-2
ASSQDHGSEQF,TRBV4-2,TRBJ2-1
ATSDADRGSYNEQF,TRBV24-1,TRBJ2-1
ASSPPTGGSYEQY,TRBV28,TRBJ2-7
ASSLAPGELF,TRBV28,TRBJ2-2